The present entry profiles one TCR beta chain with its context. The junction does not match germline at one end; this may be a read error. These data come from a study of response to subunit inactivated influenza vaccine. Germline CDR1 is SQVTM and CDR2 is ANQGSEA. The CDR3 spans 14 residues. TCRdb reprocessed the RT-PCR reads with MiXCR, giving one entry per CDR3 protein. The sample lists 150,000 to 200,000 distinct CDR3 sequences; over 9.5% were seen once. In addition, the sample was reused for a study of T cells expressing NK-cell markers. That work states: The authors generated TCR beta cDNA through 5'RACE template switching with UMIs. It was sorted CD3+CD56-NKG2C+, CD3+CD56+NKG2C- and CD3+CD56+NKG2C+ T cells that provided the TCR beta repertoires.

This clonotype originated in a man in his fifties or sixties who received an inactivated influenza vaccine. Here the sequenced sample was CD8+ T cells sorted from PBMCs, taken 11 to 12 days after vaccination. The V gene is TRBV29-1, the J gene TRBJ1-1; possibly TRBD1 for D (5 bases). CDR3 region: CSVEDRAGWGEALF. CDR3 coding DNA: TGCAGCGTTGAAGATCGGGCAGGGTGGGGAGAAGCTTTATTT.